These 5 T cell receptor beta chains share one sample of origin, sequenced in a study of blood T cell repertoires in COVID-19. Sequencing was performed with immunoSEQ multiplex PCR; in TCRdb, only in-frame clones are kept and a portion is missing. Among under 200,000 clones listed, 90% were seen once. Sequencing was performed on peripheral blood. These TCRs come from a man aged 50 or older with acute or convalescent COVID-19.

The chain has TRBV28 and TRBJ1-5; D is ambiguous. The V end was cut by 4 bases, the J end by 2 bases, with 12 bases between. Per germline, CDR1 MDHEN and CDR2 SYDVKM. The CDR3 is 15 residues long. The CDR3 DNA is TGTGCCAGCAGTTCCAGAATAGAGGGCAATCAGCCCCAGCATTTT. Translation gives CASSSRIEGNQPQHF.

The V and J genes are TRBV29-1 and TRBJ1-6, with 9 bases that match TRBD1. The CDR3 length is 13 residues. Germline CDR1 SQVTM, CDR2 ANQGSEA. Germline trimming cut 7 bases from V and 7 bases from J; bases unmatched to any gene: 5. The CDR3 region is CSARTGENSPLHF. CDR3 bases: TGCAGCGCCAGGACAGGGGAAAATTCACCCCTCCACTTT. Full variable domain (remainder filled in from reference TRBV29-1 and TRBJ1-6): SAVISQKPSRDICQRGTSLTIQCQVDSQVTMMFWYRQQPGQSLTLIATANQGSEATYESGFVIDKFPISRPNLTFSTLTVSNMSPEDSSIYLCSARTGENSPLHFGNGTRLTVT.

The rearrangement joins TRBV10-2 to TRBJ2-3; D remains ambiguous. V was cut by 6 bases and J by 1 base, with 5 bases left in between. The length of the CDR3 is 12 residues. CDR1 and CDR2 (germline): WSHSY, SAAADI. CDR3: CASRRGTDTQYF. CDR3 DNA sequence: TGCGCCAGCAGACGAGGCACAGATACGCAGTATTTT.

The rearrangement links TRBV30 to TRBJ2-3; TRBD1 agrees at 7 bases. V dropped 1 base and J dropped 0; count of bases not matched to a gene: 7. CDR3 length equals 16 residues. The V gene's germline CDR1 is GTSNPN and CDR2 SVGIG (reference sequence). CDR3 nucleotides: TGTGCCTGGAGTGCGGCCGGGACAGCTAGCACAGATACGCAGTATTTT. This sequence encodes CAWSAAGTASTDTQYF.

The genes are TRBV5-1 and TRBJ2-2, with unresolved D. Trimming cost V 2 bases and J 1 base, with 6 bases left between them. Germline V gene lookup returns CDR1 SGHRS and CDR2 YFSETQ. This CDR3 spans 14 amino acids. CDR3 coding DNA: TGCGCCAGCAGCTTAACTCTGAACACCGGGGAGCTGTTTTTT. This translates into CASSLTLNTGELFF.